Listed here are 10 T cell receptor beta chains from one sample, sequenced in a study of sequential checkpoint blockade in melanoma. Sequencing used immunoSEQ multiplex PCR; TCRdb keeps in-frame clones, though not all of them. This sample yields some 5,000 clones, of which approximately 60% are seen a single time; roughly 22% belongs to the top ten. As for treatment: randomized to nivolumab then ipilimumab (arm A) or the reverse (arm B). Sequences were derived from CD8+ T cells sorted from blood (inferred from file names), sampled from a patient given nivolumab and ipilimumab in sequence. The receptor set was obtained from a human donor with melanoma.

This clone ranks as medium-sized. This rearrangement joins TRBV4-3 to TRBJ1-5, with D perhaps matching TRBD1 (6 bases). The germline V gene has CDR1 LGHNA and CDR2 YSLEER. The ends were cut back, 0 bases at V and 7 bases at J, with 13 bases in the middle. CDR3 length: 15 residues. This chain's CDR3 is CASSQDTGGVQPQHF. CDR3 in DNA: TGCGCCAGCAGCCAAGATACGGGGGGCGTGCAGCCCCAGCATTTT.

The chain is built from TRBV6-5 and TRBJ1-2; D is uncertain. Per germline, CDR1 MNHEY and CDR2 SVGAGI. The CDR3 is 13 residues long. Trimming left V 0 bases short and J 2 bases short, with 4 bases between. Here the CDR3 DNA reads TGTGCCAGCAGTTACTCGGCCAACTATGGCTACACCTTC. It is translated as CASSYSANYGYTF.

This rearrangement joins TRBV15 to TRBJ2-7; 7 bases agree with TRBD1. The CDR3 is 14 amino acids. The germline CDR1 and CDR2 sequences are LNHNV and YYDKDF (reference sequence). V lost 3 bases to trimming and J lost 6 bases; unmatched junction nucleotides: 8. CDR3 in amino acids: CATSRNLQGSEQYF. In DNA form, the CDR3 reads TGTGCCACCAGCAGGAATTTACAGGGGTCCGAGCAGTACTTC.

This chain connects TRBV7-9 to TRBJ2-3; a weak D match, TRBD2 (5 bases). CDR3 length: 12 amino acids. The ends were cut back, 7 bases at V and 5 bases at J, with 10 bases in the middle. CDR1 is SEHNR and CDR2 is FQNEAQ in the germline V gene (reference sequence). The CDR3 nucleotides are TGTGCCAGCACCCAAGGAGGAGATACGCAGTATTTT. This encodes CASTQGGDTQYF. The full variable domain, in which reference TRBV7-9 and TRBJ2-3 provide the parts outside the CDR3, is DTGVSQNPRHKITKRGQNVTFRCDPISEHNRLYWYRQTLGQGPEFLTYFQNEAQLEKSRLLSDRFSAERPKGSFSTLEIQRTEQGDSAMYLCASTQGGDTQYFGPGTRLTVL.

This clone has only a few counts. This chain links TRBV4-3 with TRBJ1-5, with D perhaps TRBD1 (5 bases). Germline lookup yields CDR1 LGHNA and CDR2 YSLEER. The CDR3 spans 15 residues. V lost 0 bases and J 6 bases, leaving 12 bases between the germline ends. The DNA of the CDR3 is TGCGCCAGCAGCCAAGAGGCCACAGGTCCTCAGCCCCAGCATTTT. It encodes CASSQEATGPQPQHF.

This CDR3 is CASSIVWGTSNEQFF. CDR3 coding DNA: TGTGCCAGTAGTATAGTTTGGGGGACTAGCAATGAGCAGTTCTTC. V usage is TRBV19 and J usage is TRBJ2-1; 8 bases are a match to TRBD2. Germline V gene sequence: CDR1 LNHDA, CDR2 SQIVND (reference sequence). CDR3 length: 15 amino acids. Unmatched junction bases numbered 5, after V lost 1 base and J lost 6 bases.

This clone was picked up a small number of times. V gene TRBV7-6 combines with J gene TRBJ2-3; 11 bases match TRBD1. The CDR3 totals 16 residues. V lost 5 bases, J lost 4 bases, and 8 bases stayed unmatched. The V gene's germline CDR1 is SGHVS and CDR2 FNYEAQ. The CDR3 is CASSLGTGGWADTQYF. The CDR3 bases are TGTGCCAGCAGCCTAGGGACAGGGGGATGGGCAGATACGCAGTATTTT.

J is TRBJ2-6 and V is TRBV29-1; a possible D gene is TRBD1 (5 bases). The CDR3 sequence is 18 residues long. Germline assignment: CDR1 SQVTM and CDR2 ANQGSEA. Trimming cost V 0 bases and J 0 bases, with 15 bases left between them. The CDR3 spells CSVEDQGLVPSGANVLTF. The CDR3 DNA reads TGCAGCGTTGAAGATCAGGGCTTGGTACCCTCTGGGGCCAACGTCCTGACTTTC.

By share of the sample, this clone is medium-sized (0.01 to 0.1%). J is TRBJ1-4 and V is TRBV19; D might be TRBD1 (6 bases). CDR1 and CDR2 (germline): LNHDA, SQIVND (reference sequence). Trimming cost V 5 bases and J 8 bases, with 18 bases left between them. The CDR3 is 15 amino acids. The CDR3 protein is CASSPRGASGEKLFF. In DNA form, the CDR3 reads TGTGCCAGTAGTCCTCGGGGGGCATCGGGGGAAAAACTGTTTTTT. Supplemented by reference TRBV19 and TRBJ1-4, the full variable domain reads DGGITQSPKYLFRKEGQNVTLSCEQNLNHDAMYWYRQDPGQGLRLIYYSQIVNDFQKGDIAEGYSVSREKKESFPLTVTSAQKNPTAFYLCASSPRGASGEKLFFGSGTQLSVL.

The CDR3 loop is CARADRAYYGYTF. CDR3 nucleotides: TGTGCCAGGGCCGACAGGGCCTACTATGGCTACACCTTC. The rearrangement joins TRBV2 to TRBJ1-2; 7 nucleotides align to TRBD1. Germline loops: CDR1 SNHLY, CDR2 FYNNEI. The CDR3 covers 13 residues. J was trimmed by 3 bases and V by 9 bases; bases with no gene match: 7. Using reference TRBV2 and TRBJ1-2 for the parts outside the CDR3, the full variable domain is EPEVTQTPSHQVTQMGQEVILRCVPISNHLYFYWYRQILGQKVEFLVSFYNNEISEKSEIFDDQFSVERPDGSNFTLKIRSTKLEDSAMYFCARADRAYYGYTFGSGTRLTVV.